These 27 T cell receptor beta chains were sequenced from one sample in a study of cytomegalovirus exposure and HLA in healthy donors listed by TCRdb under 2017. Libraries were made using the immunoSEQ multiplex PCR assay. The multiplex PCR relied on a mix of 60 forward primers for TCR Vbeta segments and 13 reverse primers for TCR Jbeta segments. TCRdb carries this immuneACCESS record with in-frame sequences only. Its versions omit some clonotypes, under half of them owing to an unresolved V gene in the studies checked, with the rest unexplained. The sample contains a few hundred thousand clones, 85% to 95% of them found a single time. The top ten constitute 1.5% to 2% of the sample. The sequenced sample consisted of PBMCs. All receptors derive from a girl aged 2 to 9 in good health and CMV-seronegative.

J is TRBJ1-1 and V is TRBV5-6; 7 positions match TRBD1. Per the germline V gene, CDR1 is SGHDT and CDR2 is YYEEEE. V shed 4 bases and J 3 bases; nucleotides not matched to a gene: 3. The length of the CDR3 is 13 residues. The CDR3 DNA reads as TGTGCCAGCAGCCAAGGGGGCTACACTGAAGCTTTCTTT. It codes for CASSQGGYTEAFF. Variable domain in full (rest from reference TRBV5-6 and TRBJ1-1): DAGVTQSPTHLIKTRGQQVTLRCSPKSGHDTVSWYQQALGQGPQFIFQYYEEEERQRGNFPDRFSGHQFPNYSSELNVNALLLGDSALYLCASSQGGYTEAFFGQGTRLTVV.

The chain joins TRBV29-1 to TRBJ2-5, with 11 nucleotides matching TRBD2. The J call may be wrong; the DNA end is better matched by TRBJ2-7. There are 16 residues in the CDR3. The germline CDR1 and CDR2 sequences are SQVTM and ANQGSEA. CDR3: CSVEVLPSGGMYEQYF. The CDR3 DNA is TGCAGCGTTGAAGTCCTTCCTAGCGGGGGGATGTACGAGCAGTACTTC.

With regard to this clone: Other DNA sequences in the same sample also yield this CDR3. V and J are TRBV5-4 and TRBJ2-2; D remains unclear. The germline gives CDR1 SGHNT, CDR2 YYREEE (reference sequence). The V and J ends lost 2 bases and 2 bases respectively, with 7 bases between them. This CDR3 region has 14 residues. The CDR3 sequence is CASSLQENTGELFF. In DNA, the CDR3 is TGTGCCAGCAGCTTACAAGAAAACACCGGGGAGCTGTTTTTT.

This sequence joins TRBV9 and TRBJ2-3, with 12 bases identical to TRBD2. This CDR3 contains 18 residues. The trim removed 3 bases at V and 2 bases at J, leaving 10 bases unmatched. The germline CDR1 and CDR2 sequences are SGDLS and YYNGEE. The CDR3 loop is CASSGSSGRALDTDTQYF. The DNA for the CDR3 is TGTGCCAGCAGCGGTTCTAGCGGGAGGGCCTTAGACACAGATACGCAGTATTTT.

The rearrangement uses TRBV28 and TRBJ2-1; D is possibly TRBD2 (7 bases). Between the trimmed V and J ends, which lost 6 bases and 8 bases, there was a span of 32 bases. This CDR3 spans 19 amino acids. Germline V lookup: CDR1 MDHEN, CDR2 SYDVKM. The CDR3 region is CASSARGGQAGRRIYEQFF. In DNA form, the CDR3 reads TGTGCCAGCAGCGCAAGGGGGGGCCAAGCGGGACGGAGAATCTATGAGCAGTTCTTC.

CDR3 sequence (DNA): TGTGCCATCAGCCCGGCCCCGAGCGATGAGCAGTTCTTC. Translation: CAISPAPSDEQFF. The chain couples TRBV10-3 to TRBJ2-1; D gene unclear. The V gene's germline CDR1 is ENHRY and CDR2 SYGVKD. Trimming shortened V by 6 bases and J by 8 bases, and 14 bases separated the two germline ends. The CDR3 spans 13 residues.

The chain uses TRBV30 and TRBJ2-7, with 8 nucleotides matching TRBD1. This CDR3 is 11 amino acids long. Losses at the gene ends were 8 bases for V and 7 bases for J; bases not matched to a gene: 7. Germline V lookup: CDR1 GTSNPN, CDR2 SVGIG (reference sequence). The CDR3 DNA reads as TGTGCCCGGGACAGGATTTTTGAGCAGTACTTC. Translation: CARDRIFEQYF.

The CDR3 protein is CASKGTGTGAQQPTF. CDR3 in DNA: TGTGCCAGTAAGGGAACCGGGACAGGGGCGCAGCAGCCCACCTTC. The chain recombines TRBV19 with TRBJ1-2, with TRBD1 matching 10 bases. The V gene's germline CDR1 is LNHDA and CDR2 SQIVND (reference sequence). The V segment lost 7 bases and the J segment 13 bases; nucleotides outside the gene matches: 18. This CDR3 contains 15 residues.

The chain couples TRBV7-9 to TRBJ2-2, with 7 bases identical to TRBD1. The CDR3 consists of 18 residues. Trimming cost V 3 bases and J 1 base; bases outside gene matches: 11. Germline lookup yields CDR1 SEHNR and CDR2 FQNEAQ (reference sequence). This chain's CDR3 is CASSFPSQGVGNTGELFF. The CDR3 DNA reads as TGTGCCAGCAGCTTCCCCTCGCAGGGGGTTGGGAACACCGGGGAGCTGTTTTTT.

The chain has TRBV28 and TRBJ1-6; no clear D gene. CDR1 MDHEN and CDR2 SYDVKM come from the germline V gene. Trimming took off 7 bases at V and 0 bases at J, with 10 bases between the two ends. The CDR3 is 15 amino acids. The CDR3 here is CASIRGRSYNSPLHF. CDR3 DNA: TGTGCCAGCATTCGGGGTCGCTCCTATAATTCACCCCTCCACTTT.

The V and J genes are TRBV27 and TRBJ2-5, with 11 nucleotides matching TRBD2. This CDR3 spans 17 amino acids. The V gene's germline CDR1 is MNHEY and CDR2 SMNVEV (reference sequence). With V trimmed by 0 bases and J by 7 bases, 10 bases remained unmatched. The CDR3 sequence is CASSLSFFTSGRWTQYF. Written as DNA, the CDR3 is TGTGCCAGCAGTTTATCGTTTTTTACTAGCGGGAGATGGACCCAGTACTTC.

The DNA for the CDR3 is TGTGCCAGCAGTCCCATGGCGGGCCTAGGAATCCATACGCAGTATTTT. This sequence encodes CASSPMAGLGIHTQYF. The chain recombines TRBV7-9 with TRBJ2-3, with a weak D call TRBD2 (5 bases). This CDR3 contains 16 residues. V was trimmed by 6 bases and J by 7 bases, leaving 23 bases between them. The germline CDR1 and CDR2 sequences are SEHNR and FQNEAQ (reference sequence).

This clone was seen a few times. The rearrangement links TRBV25-1 to TRBJ2-2, with 7 nucleotides matching TRBD1. With V trimmed by 4 bases and J by 5 bases, 4 bases remained unmatched. This CDR3 region has 14 residues. Germline lookup yields CDR1 MGHDK and CDR2 SYGVNS. CDR3 residues: CASSATGRTGELFF. The CDR3, as DNA: TGTGCCAGCAGTGCGACAGGGCGGACCGGGGAGCTGTTTTTT.

The gene calls are TRBV6-6 and TRBJ2-5, with 8 positions matching TRBD2. This CDR3 has 14 amino acids. V was pared by 6 bases and J by 1 base, with 4 bases of the junction left unmatched. Germline CDR1 and CDR2: MNHNY and SVGAGI (reference sequence). Here the CDR3 DNA reads TGTGCCAGCAGCCTTACTAGCGGCCAAGAGACCCAGTACTTC. Amino acids: CASSLTSGQETQYF.

The chain has TRBV5-1 and TRBJ1-1, with D maybe TRBD1 (5 bases). Germline loops: CDR1 SGHRS, CDR2 YFSETQ. The CDR3 is 14 amino acids. V lost 4 bases and J lost 12, with 22 bases in between. The CDR3 region has the DNA TGCGCCAGCAGCCGGGACTGGACCCCCGGCATTACTTTCTTT. This translates into CASSRDWTPGITFF. The variable domain in full, with the rest retrieved from reference TRBV5-1 and TRBJ1-1, is KAGVTQTPRYLIKTRGQQVTLSCSPISGHRSVSWYQQTPGQGLQFLFEYFSETQRNKGNFPGRFSGRQFSNSRSEMNVSTLELGDSALYLCASSRDWTPGITFFGQGTRLTVV.

The chain employs TRBV6-1 and TRBJ1-1; TRBD1 is a possible D gene (5 bases). Germline values: CDR1 MNHNS, CDR2 SASEGT. This CDR3 has 15 amino acids. The ends were cut back, 3 bases at V and 1 base at J, with 12 bases in the middle. As DNA, the CDR3 is TGTGCCAGCAGTGAGGGGGGGTTATGGAACACTGAAGCTTTCTTT. Translation gives CASSEGGLWNTEAFF.

In regard to this clone: The sample has other DNA sequences that encode this CDR3 too. Here the CDR3 reads CASSERTGPGSGNTIYF. CDR3 nucleotides: TGTGCCAGCAGTGAGAGGACAGGGCCTGGGTCTGGAAACACCATATATTTT. The chain recombines TRBV27 with TRBJ1-3; 8 bases fit TRBD1. Germline CDR1 MNHEY, CDR2 SMNVEV (reference sequence). The V gene end was trimmed by 5 bases and the J gene end by 1 base; junction bases not matched to a gene: 10. The CDR3 runs 17 residues.

Worth noting for this clone: The same CDR3 arises from other DNA sequences in this sample as well. The chain employs TRBV30 and TRBJ1-1; no clear D gene. The length of the CDR3 is 13 residues. Between the trimmed V and J ends, which lost 0 bases and 0 bases, there was a span of 5 bases. Germline-derived CDR1 and CDR2 are GTSNPN and SVGIG (reference sequence). The CDR3 sequence is CAWSVRVNTEAFF. The CDR3 DNA is TGTGCCTGGAGTGTACGAGTGAACACTGAAGCTTTCTTT. Combining the CDR3 with reference TRBV30 and TRBJ1-1 gives the whole variable domain SQTIHQWPATLVQPVGSPLSLECTVEGTSNPNLYWYRQAAGRGLQLLFYSVGIGQISSEVPQNLSASRPQDRQFILSSKKLLLSDSGFYLCAWSVRVNTEAFFGQGTRLTVV.

The gene calls are TRBV18 and TRBJ2-6; D unresolved. The V gene's germline CDR1 is KGHSH and CDR2 LQKENI. The V end was cut by 2 bases, the J end by 0 bases, with 5 bases between. The CDR3 length is 15 residues. CDR3 in amino acids: CASSPSGSGANVLTF. For the CDR3, the DNA is TGTGCCAGCTCACCATCGGGCTCTGGGGCCAACGTCCTGACTTTC.

This clone was found once. The chain links TRBV5-1 to TRBJ2-7; 9 nucleotides line up with TRBD1. The CDR3 extends over 15 amino acids. Germline V CDR1 and CDR2: SGHRS, YFSETQ. With V trimmed by 0 bases and J by 3 bases, 4 bases remained unmatched. In DNA, the CDR3 is TGCGCCAGCAGCTTGGCCCCGGGACAGGGCTACGAGCAGTACTTC. Protein sequence: CASSLAPGQGYEQYF.

The chain recombines TRBV28 with TRBJ2-1, with D uncertain. V was shortened by 8 bases and J by 12 bases, with 17 bases between the two germline ends. Per the germline V gene, CDR1 is MDHEN and CDR2 is SYDVKM. The CDR3 has 12 residues. The CDR3 protein is CASSTPPVSQFF. CDR3 sequence (DNA): TGTGCCAGCTCGACTCCGCCTGTCTCGCAGTTCTTC.

Worth noting for this clone: A junction boundary mismatches the germline segment, possibly from a read error. The chain carries TRBV6-1 and TRBJ2-7; D gene unclear. Germline-derived CDR1 and CDR2 are MNHNS and SASEGT. The CDR3 is 12 amino acids. CDR3 DNA sequence: TGTGCCAGCAGTGAAGCGCTGGCCTTCTCCAACTTC. Amino acid sequence: CASSEALAFSNF.

The J gene is TRBJ1-2, the V gene TRBV5-5, with D perhaps TRBD1 (6 bases). The CDR3 is 17 amino acids. V was pared by 4 bases and J by 3 bases, with 22 bases between. Looked up from germline, CDR1 is SGHKS and CDR2 is YYEKEE (reference sequence). The CDR3 loop is CASSTRRAQGPDYGYTF. CDR3 DNA: TGTGCCAGCAGCACCCGAAGGGCACAGGGTCCCGACTATGGCTACACCTTC.

The CDR3 here is CASGILSGGLNTGELFF. The CDR3 nucleotides read TGCGCCAGCGGAATTCTAAGCGGGGGGCTTAACACCGGGGAGCTGTTTTTT. This rearrangement joins TRBV4-1 to TRBJ2-2; 9 bases align to TRBD2. V shed 8 bases and J 2 bases; nucleotides not matched to a gene: 12. Germline V CDR1 and CDR2: MGHRA, YSYEKL. The CDR3 has 17 amino acids.

The chain joins TRBV28 to TRBJ1-4, with D perhaps TRBD1 (5 bases). Germline V gene sequence: CDR1 MDHEN, CDR2 SYDVKM. V shed 3 bases and J shed 8 bases, with 13 bases lying between them. CDR3 length: 14 amino acids. DNA for the CDR3: TGTGCCAGCAGTTTGGGGCAGGGAGGAGAAAAACTGTTTTTT. It is translated as CASSLGQGGEKLFF.

The rearrangement links TRBV30 to TRBJ2-1, with TRBD2 identical over 7 bases. The CDR3 is made up of 13 amino acids. The junction had 2 bases not matched to a gene; V was cut back by 2 bases and J by 4 bases. In germline, CDR1 is GTSNPN, CDR2 SVGIG (reference sequence). This chain's CDR3 is CAWSPGGYNEQFF. CDR3 DNA sequence: TGTGCCTGGAGTCCGGGAGGATACAATGAGCAGTTCTTC.

The chain carries TRBV15 and TRBJ2-4, with D tentatively TRBD1 (5 bases). V dropped 4 bases and J dropped 6 bases, with 13 bases sitting between them. CDR1 LNHNV and CDR2 YYDKDF come from the germline V gene (reference sequence). The CDR3 spans 14 residues. The CDR3 loop is CATSTWQGLNIQYF. The CDR3 DNA reads TGTGCCACCAGCACTTGGCAGGGTCTAAACATTCAGTACTTC.